The 13 T cell receptor beta chains listed next were all sequenced from one sample in a study of CD8 T cells in ankylosing spondylitis. Study observations and caveats: Characteristic, it appeared, of ankylosing spondylitis blood was a TCR beta motif of fewer than 10 highly homologous variants.

Their specific antigens are unknown. Each CDR3 protein gets one entry after TCRdb re-called the 5' RACE reads with MiXCR. The sample consists of about 840,000 distinct CDR3 sequences, approximately 10% of them appearing once. Material for sequencing was blood, either unsorted or a sorted T cell fraction (not recorded which). The receptor set was obtained from a male donor with ankylosing spondylitis.

The chain joins TRBV2 to TRBJ1-3, with unresolved D. The CDR3 spans 12 residues. Germline loops: CDR1 SNHLY, CDR2 FYNNEI. Trimming pared 10 bases from V and 3 bases from J, leaving 10 bases between. The CDR3 DNA reads as TGTGCCACCGATTTCAGTGGAAACACCATATATTTT. Translated: CATDFSGNTIYF.

The chain carries TRBV12-3 or TRBV12-4 and TRBJ1-4; 10 bases line up with TRBD1. J lost 8 bases, V lost 5 bases, and 5 bases had no gene match. The CDR3 covers 14 residues. CDR3 DNA: TGTGCCAGCAGTCCGACAGGGGGCAGAGAAAAACTGTTTTTT. Translating it yields CASSPTGGREKLFF.

This clonotype has at least ten counts. The V call is TRBV4-3, the J call TRBJ1-6, with a possible D match to TRBD1 (6 bases). The CDR3 is 15 amino acids. CDR1 is LGHNA, CDR2 YSLEER, per germline. With 3 bases removed from V and 10 bases from J, the gap between germline ends came to 16 bases. The DNA of the CDR3 is TGCGCCAGCAGCCAGGGGGCAGGGAGGGAGTCACCCCTCCACTTT. Translated, it gives CASSQGAGRESPLHF.

This clonotype was seen at least ten times. The chain recombines TRBV20-1 with TRBJ2-1; TRBD2 agrees at 12 bases. The CDR3 totals 13 residues. CDR1 is DFQATT and CDR2 is SNEGSKA in the germline V gene (reference sequence). With 5 bases clipped from V and 5 bases from J, the junction kept 1 base outside the gene matches. The CDR3 reads CSALAGGNNEQFF. The CDR3 nucleotides read TGCAGTGCTCTAGCGGGAGGGAACAATGAGCAGTTCTTC.

This clonotype was counted many times. V is TRBV4-3 and J is TRBJ1-1; 12 bases fit TRBD1. CDR1 and CDR2 (germline): LGHNA, YSLEER. The CDR3 spans 14 residues. V lost 4 bases and J lost 11; bases outside the gene matches: 8. CDR3 sequence reads: CASSLFGTGGEAFF. For the CDR3, the DNA is TGCGCCAGCAGCCTATTCGGGACAGGGGGCGAGGCTTTCTTT.

Ten or more counts support this clonotype. The V and J genes are TRBV29-1 and TRBJ2-7, with D unclear. Per the germline V gene, CDR1 is SQVTM and CDR2 is ANQGSEA. The V and J ends lost 4 bases and 0 bases respectively, with 13 bases between them. The CDR3 is 14 amino acids. This CDR3 reads CSVGGLQSSYEQYF. CDR3 coding DNA: TGCAGCGTTGGAGGTTTGCAGAGCTCCTACGAGCAGTACTTC.

The chain is built from TRBV11-2 and TRBJ2-1, with TRBD1 as a possible D gene (5 bases). Looked up from germline, CDR1 is SGHAT and CDR2 is FQNNGV. The CDR3 runs to 10 residues. The CDR3 DNA reads TGTAGCGTGGGGCCGAATGAGCAGTTCTTC. Amino acids: CSVGPNEQFF.

The V call is TRBV20-1, the J call TRBJ2-2; no definite D call. Trimming pared 6 bases from V and 5 bases from J, leaving 19 bases between. Germline V CDR1 and CDR2: DFQATT, SNEGSKA (reference sequence). The CDR3 contains 15 residues. Here the CDR3 DNA reads TGCAGTGCGTACCGGGCCGGCCGTAGTACCGGGGAGCTGTTTTTT. This translates into CSAYRAGRSTGELFF.

This clonotype was counted a few times. The chain combines TRBV5-1 with TRBJ1-2; D unresolved. Trimming pared 0 bases from V and 0 bases from J, leaving 9 bases between. The CDR3 runs 15 residues. In germline, CDR1 is SGHRS, CDR2 YFSETQ. The CDR3 sequence: CASSLGHGANYGYTF. As DNA, the CDR3 is TGCGCCAGCAGCTTGGGACACGGTGCTAACTATGGCTACACCTTC.

This clonotype came up a few times. This chain joins TRBV18 and TRBJ2-2; D not resolved. CDR3 size: 15 residues. Trimming left V 1 base short and J 4 bases short, with 10 bases between. Looked up from germline, CDR1 is KGHSH and CDR2 is LQKENI. DNA of the CDR3: TGTGCCAGCTCACCACGCGAGGTTCGCACCGGGGAGCTGTTTTTT. Translated, it gives CASSPREVRTGELFF.

This clonotype was counted a few times. This chain links TRBV21-1 with TRBJ2-7; the table assigns TRBD1, which was not confirmed against the DNA. TRBV21-1 has pseudogene status. This CDR3 has 14 amino acids. The CDR3 coding sequence is TGTGCCAGCAGCAACGGACAGGGGGCGGGAGAGCAGTACTTC. Translating gives CASSNGQGAGEQYF.

The gene calls are TRBV5-1 and TRBJ2-7; weak D call: TRBD2 (6 bases). Germline assignment: CDR1 SGHRS and CDR2 YFSETQ. This CDR3 has 14 amino acids. Trimming left V 4 bases short and J 6 bases short, with 17 bases between. The CDR3 loop is CASSVGTGGREQYF. The DNA for the CDR3 is TGCGCCAGCAGCGTCGGGACCGGGGGTCGCGAGCAGTACTTC.

This clonotype appeared a few times. The chain is built from TRBV20-1 and TRBJ2-7; D perhaps matches TRBD2 (5 bases). Germline lookup yields CDR1 DFQATT and CDR2 SNEGSKA (reference sequence). This CDR3 spans 13 amino acids. The V end was cut by 3 bases, the J end by 4 bases, with 13 bases between. The CDR3 DNA is TGCAGTGCTAGTTCGGGGTTGAATTACGAGCAGTACTTC. Encoded protein: CSASSGLNYEQYF.